This T cell receptor beta chain appears in the sequencing data of a study of spatial heterogeneity in lung cancer. The time point: sample taken at primary tumor resection. Unsorted whole RNA from tumor, nontumor lung or frozen PBMC underwent sequencing. This clonotype was observed many times. TCRdb used MiXCR to reprocess the 5' RACE reads, holding one entry per CDR3 protein. The sample has some 7,300 distinct CDR3 sequences, roughly a fifth seen once; the top ten hold more than 15%. V lost 4 bases to trimming and J lost 7 bases; unmatched junction nucleotides: 5. The CDR3 is made up of 14 amino acids. Germline values: CDR1 MNHEY, CDR2 SVGAGI.

Sequencing was performed on PBMCs, taken at surgery. The chain couples TRBV6-5 to TRBJ1-5; 9 nucleotides align to TRBD1. The clonotype was recovered from a female donor with early-stage non-small cell lung cancer. Here the CDR3 reads CASSSGQGGQPQHF. The CDR3 bases are TGTGCCAGCAGTTCGGGACAGGGTGGACAGCCCCAGCATTTT.